The clone carrying this T cell receptor (beta chain) was recorded at least ten times. The V end lost 6 bases, the J end lost 1 base, and 6 bases lay between the germline ends. Germline V CDR1 and CDR2: SGHTA, FQGTGA. The CDR3 length is 13 residues. Documented time point: sample taken at primary tumor resection. The sample originates from a study of spatial heterogeneity in lung cancer. TCRdb analysed the 5' RACE reads with MiXCR anew, one entry per CDR3 protein. This sample has more than 20,000 distinct CDR3 sequences, with around 4.6% found just once. The sample consisted of PBMCs, taken at surgery. The chain uses TRBV7-3 and TRBJ2-2; D not certain. This clonotype was obtained from a male donor with early-stage non-small cell lung cancer. CDR3 in DNA: TGTGCCAGCAGATGGGGGAACACCGGGGAGCTGTTTTTT. Translated, it gives CASRWGNTGELFF.